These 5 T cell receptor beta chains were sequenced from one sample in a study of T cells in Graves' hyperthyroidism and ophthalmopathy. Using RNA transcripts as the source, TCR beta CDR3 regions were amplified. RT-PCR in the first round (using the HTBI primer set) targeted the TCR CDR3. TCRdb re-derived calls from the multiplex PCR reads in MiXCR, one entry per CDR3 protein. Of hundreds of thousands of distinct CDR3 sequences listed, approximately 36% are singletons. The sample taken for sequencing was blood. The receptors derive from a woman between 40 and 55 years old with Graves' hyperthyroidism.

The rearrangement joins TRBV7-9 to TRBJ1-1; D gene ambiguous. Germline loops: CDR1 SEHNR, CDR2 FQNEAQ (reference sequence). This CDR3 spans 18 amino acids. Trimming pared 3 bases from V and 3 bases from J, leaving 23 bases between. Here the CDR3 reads CASSFLRDQWGFDTEAFF. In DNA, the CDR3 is TGTGCCAGCAGCTTCCTTCGCGACCAGTGGGGTTTCGACACTGAAGCTTTCTTT.

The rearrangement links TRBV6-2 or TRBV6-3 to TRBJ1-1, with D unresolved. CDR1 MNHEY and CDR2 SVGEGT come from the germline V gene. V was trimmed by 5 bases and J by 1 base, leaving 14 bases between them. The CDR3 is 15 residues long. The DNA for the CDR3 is TGTGCCAGCAGTCATCGGACCTCGCGGAACACTGAAGCTTTCTTT. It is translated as CASSHRTSRNTEAFF.

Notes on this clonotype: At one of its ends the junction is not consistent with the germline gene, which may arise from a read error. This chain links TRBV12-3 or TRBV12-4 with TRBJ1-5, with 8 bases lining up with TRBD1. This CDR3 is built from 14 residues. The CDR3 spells CASSLTGANRPQHF. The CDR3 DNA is TGTGCCAGCAGTCTGACAGGGGCCAATCGGCCCCAGCATTTT.

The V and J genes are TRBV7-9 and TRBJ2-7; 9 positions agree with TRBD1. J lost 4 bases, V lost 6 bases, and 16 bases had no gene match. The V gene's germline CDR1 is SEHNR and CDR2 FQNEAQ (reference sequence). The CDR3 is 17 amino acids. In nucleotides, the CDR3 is TGTGCCAGCAGTTTACTTACCATAGGGACAGGGATTTACGAGCAGTACTTC. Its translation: CASSLLTIGTGIYEQYF.

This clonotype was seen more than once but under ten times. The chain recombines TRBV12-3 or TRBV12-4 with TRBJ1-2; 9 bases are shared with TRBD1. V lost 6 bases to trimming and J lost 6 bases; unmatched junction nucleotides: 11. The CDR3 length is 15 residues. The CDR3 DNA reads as TGTGCCAGCAGGACCGGGACAGGGCCAAAAAATGGCTACACCTTC. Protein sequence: CASRTGTGPKNGYTF.